Listed below are T cell receptor beta chains from one sample, sequenced in a study of blood T cell repertoires in COVID-19. TCRdb's copy holds only in-frame clones and misses some; the assay was immunoSEQ multiplex PCR. The data show over 150,000 clones, 70% to 85% seen once. The specimen was PBMCs or T cells enriched from blood (not recorded which). The receptors stem from a woman aged 65 to 85 in a cohort exposed to, infected with or recovered from COVID-19 (not recorded which). CDR3s leave out the opening cysteine and the closing phenylalanine or tryptophan. Each record gives: J gene, V gene, CDR3 protein.

j_gene: TRBJ2-7; v_gene: TRBV6-1; CDR3aa: ASSEARAGGVHEQY
j_gene: TRBJ1-5; v_gene: TRBV27; CDR3aa: ASSREGIGNQPQH
j_gene: TRBJ1-4; v_gene: TRBV19; CDR3aa: ATTNRINEKLF
j_gene: TRBJ1-1; v_gene: TRBV30; CDR3aa: AWDRESRTEAF
j_gene: TRBJ2-5; v_gene: TRBV3-1/TRBV3-2; CDR3aa: ASSLAGVGPEETQY
j_gene: TRBJ1-1; v_gene: TRBV2; CDR3aa: ASSSGQGKTEAF
j_gene: TRBJ2-7; v_gene: TRBV7-9; CDR3aa: ASSPPPGQAYEQY
j_gene: TRBJ2-5; v_gene: TRBV18; CDR3aa: ASSPVGVGTQY
j_gene: TRBJ2-2; v_gene: TRBV21-1; CDR3aa: AIGRPGELF
j_gene: TRBJ1-5; v_gene: TRBV28; CDR3aa: ASSWTGGLSNQPQH
j_gene: TRBJ1-5; v_gene: TRBV2; CDR3aa: ASSRARQSNQPQH
j_gene: TRBJ2-7; v_gene: TRBV4-1; CDR3aa: ASSLLPTVGEQY
j_gene: TRBJ2-3; v_gene: TRBV5-8; CDR3aa: ASRRLSTDTQY
j_gene: TRBJ2-1; v_gene: TRBV5-4; CDR3aa: ASSRSGRSYYNEQF
j_gene: TRBJ1-5; v_gene: TRBV7-8; CDR3aa: ASSLTTGLVNQPQH
j_gene: TRBJ1-1; v_gene: TRBV5-1; CDR3aa: ASSLGQGGTEAF
j_gene: TRBJ1-2; v_gene: TRBV7-2; CDR3aa: ASSSGTSASGYT
j_gene: TRBJ2-1; v_gene: TRBV7-2; CDR3aa: ASSLDSGKYNEQF
j_gene: TRBJ2-1; v_gene: TRBV7-2; CDR3aa: ASSLMGLQRVQF
j_gene: TRBJ2-7; v_gene: TRBV7-8; CDR3aa: ASSAGSDYEQY